This T cell receptor beta chain was sequenced in a study of regulatory T cells in long-lasting Graves disease. Library construction for TCR beta used iRepertoire HTBI primers and Arm-PCR of CDR3 regions. Using its own MiXCR run on the multiplex PCR reads, TCRdb lists one record per CDR3 protein. The table lists some 240,000 distinct CDR3 sequences, approximately 18% of them singletons, with 12% in the top ten. This clonotype has ten or more counts. As for time point: newly diagnosed GD, antithyroid drugs for less than 3 months. PBMC RNA served as the TCR library source. Staff took about 10 milliliters of peripheral blood and put it into EDTA tubes. The V end lost 2 bases, the J end lost 10 bases, and 18 bases lay between the germline ends. The CDR3 is 16 amino acids. These data are also associated with another study on T cells in Graves' hyperthyroidism and ophthalmopathy.

The source of this sequence is a woman in her twenties or thirties with Graves disease. The source was peripheral blood mononuclear cells (PBMCs), collected at new diagnosis, from a patient treated with antithyroid drugs. The chain uses TRBV12-3 or TRBV12-4 and TRBJ1-6; D may be TRBD1 (6 bases). CDR3 bases: TGTGCCAGCAGTTTATCGGGTGACAGGTCGGGATCACCCCTCCACTTT. This encodes CASSLSGDRSGSPLHF.